This T cell receptor beta chain was captured in a study of blood T cell repertoires in COVID-19. About the study: T cells, B-cell-depleted T cells, or PBMCs supplied cDNA or gDNA.

Germline V gene lookup returns CDR1 GTSNPN and CDR2 SVGIG (reference sequence). The V segment lost 4 bases and the J segment 6 bases; nucleotides outside the gene matches: 17. The CDR3 sequence is 19 residues long. Per the original methods: The assay estimated nucleated cells by amplifying reference gene primers. The data were produced by immunoSEQ multiplex PCR, yet TCRdb's version contains in-frame clones alone and is incomplete. The V and J calls and clone size are taken from that table; D and trimming were inferred from the DNA. The sample lists about 180,000 clones; approximately 89% were seen once.

The TCR comes from a woman in her twenties or thirties with acute or convalescent COVID-19. The gene calls are TRBV30 and TRBJ2-1, with 14 positions matching TRBD2. Sequenced material: peripheral blood. In DNA form, the CDR3 reads TGTGCCTGGATAACGGGGGGTCCGGGACTAGCGGGAGTGGGCAATGAGCAGTTCTTC. This sequence encodes CAWITGGPGLAGVGNEQFF. The full variable domain, completed using reference TRBV30 and TRBJ2-1, is SQTIHQWPATLVQPVGSPLSLECTVEGTSNPNLYWYRQAAGRGLQLLFYSVGIGQISSEVPQNLSASRPQDRQFILSSKKLLLSDSGFYLCAWITGGPGLAGVGNEQFFGPGTRLTVL.